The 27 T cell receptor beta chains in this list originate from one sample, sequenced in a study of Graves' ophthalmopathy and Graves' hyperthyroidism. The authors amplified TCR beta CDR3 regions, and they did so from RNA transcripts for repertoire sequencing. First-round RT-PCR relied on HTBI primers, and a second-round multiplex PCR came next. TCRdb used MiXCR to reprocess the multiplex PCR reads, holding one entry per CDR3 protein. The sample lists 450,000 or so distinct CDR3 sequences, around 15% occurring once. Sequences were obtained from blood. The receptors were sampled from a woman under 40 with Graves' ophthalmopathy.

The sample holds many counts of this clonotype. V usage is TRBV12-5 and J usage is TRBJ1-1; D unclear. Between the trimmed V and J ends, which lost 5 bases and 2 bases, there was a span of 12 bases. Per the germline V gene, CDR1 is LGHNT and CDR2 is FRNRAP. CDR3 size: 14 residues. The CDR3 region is CASGGSGGNTEAFF. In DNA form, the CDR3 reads TGTGCTAGTGGTGGTTCAGGAGGAAACACTGAAGCTTTCTTT.

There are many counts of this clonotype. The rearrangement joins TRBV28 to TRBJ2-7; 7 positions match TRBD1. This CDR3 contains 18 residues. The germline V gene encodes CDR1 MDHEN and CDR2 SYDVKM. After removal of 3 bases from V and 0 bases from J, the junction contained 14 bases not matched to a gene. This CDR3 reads CASSFPPPDRAFSYEQYF. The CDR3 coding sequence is TGTGCCAGCAGTTTCCCCCCCCCCGACAGGGCATTCTCCTACGAGCAGTACTTC.

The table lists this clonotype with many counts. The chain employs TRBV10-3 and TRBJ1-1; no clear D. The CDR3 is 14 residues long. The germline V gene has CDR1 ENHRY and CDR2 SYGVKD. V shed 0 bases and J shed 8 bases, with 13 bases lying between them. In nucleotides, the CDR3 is TGTGCCATCAGTGAGTCAAGCTTAACCTCAGAAGCTTTCTTT. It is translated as CAISESSLTSEAFF.

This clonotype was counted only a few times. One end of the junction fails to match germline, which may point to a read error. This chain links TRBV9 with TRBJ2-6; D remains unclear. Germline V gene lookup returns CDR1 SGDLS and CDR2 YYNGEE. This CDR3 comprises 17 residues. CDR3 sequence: CASSAQFGSTGVNVLTF. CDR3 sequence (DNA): TGTGCCAGCAGCGCCCAGTTCGGATCGACTGGGGTCAACGTCCTGACTTTC. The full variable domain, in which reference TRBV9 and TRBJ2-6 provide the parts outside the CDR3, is DSGVTQTPKHLITATGQRVTLRCSPRSGDLSVYWYQQSLDQGLQFLIQYYNGEERAKGNILERFSAQQFPDLHSELNLSSLELGDSALYFCASSAQFGSTGVNVLTFGAGSRLTVL.

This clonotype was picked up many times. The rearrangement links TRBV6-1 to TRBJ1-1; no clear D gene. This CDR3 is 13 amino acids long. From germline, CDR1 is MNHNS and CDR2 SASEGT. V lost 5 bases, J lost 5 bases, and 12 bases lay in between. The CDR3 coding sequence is TGTGCCAGCAGTCCCGGAGGAGGGACTGAAGCTTTCTTT. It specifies CASSPGGGTEAFF.

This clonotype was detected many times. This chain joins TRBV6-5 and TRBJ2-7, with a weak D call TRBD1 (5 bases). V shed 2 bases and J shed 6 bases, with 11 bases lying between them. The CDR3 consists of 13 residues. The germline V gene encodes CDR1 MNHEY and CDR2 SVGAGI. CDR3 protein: CASSYGAVGEQYF. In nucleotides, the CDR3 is TGTGCCAGCAGTTACGGGGCAGTCGGCGAGCAGTACTTC.

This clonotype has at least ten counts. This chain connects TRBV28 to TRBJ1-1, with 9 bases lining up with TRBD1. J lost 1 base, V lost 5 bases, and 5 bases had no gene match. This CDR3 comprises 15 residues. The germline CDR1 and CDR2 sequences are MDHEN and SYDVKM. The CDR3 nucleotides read TGTGCCAGCAGTCAACCGGGACAGGGGAACACTGAAGCTTTCTTT. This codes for CASSQPGQGNTEAFF.

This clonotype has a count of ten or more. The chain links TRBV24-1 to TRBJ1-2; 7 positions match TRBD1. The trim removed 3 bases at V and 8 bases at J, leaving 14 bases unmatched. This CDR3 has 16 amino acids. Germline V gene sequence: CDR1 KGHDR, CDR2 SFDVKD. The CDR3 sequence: CATSDPQQGLAGGYTF. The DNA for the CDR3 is TGTGCCACCAGTGATCCCCAACAGGGGCTAGCGGGGGGCTACACCTTC.

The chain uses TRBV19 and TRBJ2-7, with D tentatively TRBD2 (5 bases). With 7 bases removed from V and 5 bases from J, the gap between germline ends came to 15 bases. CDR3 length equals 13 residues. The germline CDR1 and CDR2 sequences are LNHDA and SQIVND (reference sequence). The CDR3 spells CASTEPGYDEQYF. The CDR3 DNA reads TGTGCCAGTACCGAGCCGGGGTACGACGAGCAGTACTTC.

The CDR3 spells CASSWGLAGEETQYF. The CDR3 DNA reads TGTGCCAGCAGCTGGGGACTAGCGGGAGAAGAGACCCAGTACTTC. The chain has TRBV5-6 and TRBJ2-5; 14 bases align to TRBD2. This CDR3 is built from 15 residues. V shed 3 bases and J 3 bases; nucleotides not matched to a gene: 1. Per the germline V gene, CDR1 is SGHDT and CDR2 is YYEEEE.

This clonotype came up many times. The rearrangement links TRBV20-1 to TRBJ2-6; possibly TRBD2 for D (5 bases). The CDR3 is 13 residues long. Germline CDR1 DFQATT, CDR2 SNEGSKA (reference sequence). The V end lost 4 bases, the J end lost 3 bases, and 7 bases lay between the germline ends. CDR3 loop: CSATSGGANVLTF. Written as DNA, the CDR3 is TGCAGTGCTACAAGCGGTGGGGCCAACGTCCTGACTTTC.

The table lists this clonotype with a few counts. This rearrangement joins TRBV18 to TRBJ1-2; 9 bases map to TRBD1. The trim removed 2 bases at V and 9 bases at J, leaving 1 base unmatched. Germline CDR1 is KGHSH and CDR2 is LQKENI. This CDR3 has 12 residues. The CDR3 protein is CASSPGQGCYTF. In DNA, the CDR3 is TGTGCCAGCTCACCAGGACAGGGGTGCTACACCTTC. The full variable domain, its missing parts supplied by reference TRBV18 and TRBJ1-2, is NAGVMQNPRHLVRRRGQEARLRCSPMKGHSHVYWYRQLPEEGLKFMVYLQKENIIDESGMPKERFSAEFPKEGPSILRIQQVVRGDSAAYFCASSPGQGCYTFGSGTRLTVV.

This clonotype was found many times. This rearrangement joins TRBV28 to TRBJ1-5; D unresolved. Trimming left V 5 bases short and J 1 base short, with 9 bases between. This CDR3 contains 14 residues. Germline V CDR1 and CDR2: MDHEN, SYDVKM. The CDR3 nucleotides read TGTGCCAGCAGTGAAGGGTCCAGCAATCAGCCCCAGCATTTT. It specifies CASSEGSSNQPQHF.

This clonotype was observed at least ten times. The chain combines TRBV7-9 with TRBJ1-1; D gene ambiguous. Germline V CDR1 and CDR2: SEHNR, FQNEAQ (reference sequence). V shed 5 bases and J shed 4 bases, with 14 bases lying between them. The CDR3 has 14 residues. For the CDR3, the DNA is TGTGCCAGCAGCCGTCCAGCAGATCGCACTGAAGCTTTCTTT. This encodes CASSRPADRTEAFF.

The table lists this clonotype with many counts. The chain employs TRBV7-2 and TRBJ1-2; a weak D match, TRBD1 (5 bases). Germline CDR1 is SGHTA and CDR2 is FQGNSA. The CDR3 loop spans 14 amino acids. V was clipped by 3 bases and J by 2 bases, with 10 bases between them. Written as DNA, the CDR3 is TGTGCCAGCAGCTTTAGTTACAGGAACTATGGCTACACCTTC. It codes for CASSFSYRNYGYTF.

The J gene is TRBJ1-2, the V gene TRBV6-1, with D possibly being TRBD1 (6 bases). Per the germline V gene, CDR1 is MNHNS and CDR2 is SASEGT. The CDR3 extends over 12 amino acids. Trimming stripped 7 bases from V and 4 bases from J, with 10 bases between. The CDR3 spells CASKDRFYGYTF. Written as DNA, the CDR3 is TGTGCCAGCAAGGACAGATTCTATGGCTACACCTTC.

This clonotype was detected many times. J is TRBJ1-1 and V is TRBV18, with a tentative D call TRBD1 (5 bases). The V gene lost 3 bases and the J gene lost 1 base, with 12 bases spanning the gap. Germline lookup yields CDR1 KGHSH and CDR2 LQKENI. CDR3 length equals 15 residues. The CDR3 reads CASSPYSTANTEAFF. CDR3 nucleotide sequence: TGTGCCAGCTCACCTTATTCGACAGCGAACACTGAAGCTTTCTTT. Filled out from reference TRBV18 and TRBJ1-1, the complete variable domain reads NAGVMQNPRHLVRRRGQEARLRCSPMKGHSHVYWYRQLPEEGLKFMVYLQKENIIDESGMPKERFSAEFPKEGPSILRIQQVVRGDSAAYFCASSPYSTANTEAFFGQGTRLTVV.

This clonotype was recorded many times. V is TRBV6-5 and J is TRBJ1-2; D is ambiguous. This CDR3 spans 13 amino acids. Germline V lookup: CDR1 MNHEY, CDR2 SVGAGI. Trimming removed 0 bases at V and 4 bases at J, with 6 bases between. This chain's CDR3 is CASSYSHSYGYTF. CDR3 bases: TGTGCCAGCAGTTACTCCCATTCCTATGGCTACACCTTC.

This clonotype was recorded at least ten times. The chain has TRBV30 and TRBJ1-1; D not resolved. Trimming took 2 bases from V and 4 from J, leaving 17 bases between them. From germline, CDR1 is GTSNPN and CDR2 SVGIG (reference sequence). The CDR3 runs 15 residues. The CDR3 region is CAWSRMDPGGTEAFF. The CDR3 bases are TGTGCCTGGAGTAGGATGGACCCTGGAGGCACTGAAGCTTTCTTT.

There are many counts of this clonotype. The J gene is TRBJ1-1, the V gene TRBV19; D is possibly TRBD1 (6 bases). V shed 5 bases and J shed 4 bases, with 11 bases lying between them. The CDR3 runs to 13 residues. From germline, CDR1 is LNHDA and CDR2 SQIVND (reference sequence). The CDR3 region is CASSVNRVTEAFF. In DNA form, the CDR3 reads TGTGCCAGTAGTGTAAACAGGGTCACTGAAGCTTTCTTT.

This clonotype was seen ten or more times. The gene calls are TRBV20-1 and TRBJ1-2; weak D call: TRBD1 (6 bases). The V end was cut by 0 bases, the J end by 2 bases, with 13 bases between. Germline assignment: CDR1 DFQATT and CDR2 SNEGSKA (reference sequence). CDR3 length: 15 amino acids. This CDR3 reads CSARDGSGANYGYTF. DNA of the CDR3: TGCAGTGCTAGAGATGGTTCGGGGGCCAACTATGGCTACACCTTC.

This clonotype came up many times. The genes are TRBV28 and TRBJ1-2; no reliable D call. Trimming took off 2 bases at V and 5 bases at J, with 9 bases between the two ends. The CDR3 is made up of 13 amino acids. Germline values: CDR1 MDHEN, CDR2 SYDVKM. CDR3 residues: CASSLPPQYGYTF. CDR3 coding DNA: TGTGCCAGCAGTTTACCCCCCCAATATGGCTACACCTTC.

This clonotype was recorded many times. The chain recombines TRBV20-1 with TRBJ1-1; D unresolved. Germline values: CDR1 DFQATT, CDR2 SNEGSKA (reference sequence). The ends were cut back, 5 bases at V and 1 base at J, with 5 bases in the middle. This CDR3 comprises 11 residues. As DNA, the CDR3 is TGCAGTGCTTTGAAGAACACTGAAGCTTTCTTT. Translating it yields CSALKNTEAFF.

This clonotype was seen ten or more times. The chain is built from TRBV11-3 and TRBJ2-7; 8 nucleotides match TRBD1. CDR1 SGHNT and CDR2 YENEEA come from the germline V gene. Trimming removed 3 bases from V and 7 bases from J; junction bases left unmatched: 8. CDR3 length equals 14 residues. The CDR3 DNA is TGTGCCAGCAGCTTGTCAGGGGGCTCAGAGGAGCAGTACTTC. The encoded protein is CASSLSGGSEEQYF. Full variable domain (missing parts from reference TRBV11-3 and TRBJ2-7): EAGVVQSPRYKIIEKKQPVAFWCNPISGHNTLYWYLQNLGQGPELLIRYENEEAVDDSQLPKDRFSAERLKGVDSTLKIQPAELGDSAVYLCASSLSGGSEEQYFGPGTRLTVT.

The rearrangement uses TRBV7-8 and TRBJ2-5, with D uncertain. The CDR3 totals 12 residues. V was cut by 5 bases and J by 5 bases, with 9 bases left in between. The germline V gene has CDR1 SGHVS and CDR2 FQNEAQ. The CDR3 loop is CASSPNTETQYF. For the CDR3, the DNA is TGTGCCAGCAGCCCGAACACGGAGACCCAGTACTTC.

In DNA, the CDR3 is TGTGCCAGCAGCCTCGTGAGCGGGGGGGGGACCCAGTACTTC. It yields the protein CASSLVSGGGTQYF. The V gene is TRBV11-2, the J gene TRBJ2-5; 10 positions match TRBD2. The V segment lost 5 bases and the J segment 7 bases; nucleotides outside the gene matches: 7. There are 14 residues in the CDR3. Germline V lookup: CDR1 SGHAT, CDR2 FQNNGV.

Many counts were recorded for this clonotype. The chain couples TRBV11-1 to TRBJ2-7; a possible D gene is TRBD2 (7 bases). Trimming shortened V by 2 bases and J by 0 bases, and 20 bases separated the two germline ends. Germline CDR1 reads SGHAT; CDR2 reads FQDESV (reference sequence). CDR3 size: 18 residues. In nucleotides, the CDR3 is TGTGCCAGCAGCTTACGAGGGGGGGAGCGAGACATCTCCTACGAGCAGTACTTC. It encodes CASSLRGGERDISYEQYF. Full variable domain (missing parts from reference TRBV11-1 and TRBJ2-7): EAEVAQSPRYKITEKSQAVAFWCDPISGHATLYWYRQILGQGPELLVQFQDESVVDDSQLPKDRFSAERLKGVDSTLKIQPAELGDSAMYLCASSLRGGERDISYEQYFGPGTRLTVT.